The present entry profiles one T cell receptor beta chain with its context. This sample stems from a study of blood T cell repertoires in COVID-19. Study-wide background: The cDNA or gDNA used as material had been derived from T cells, B-cell-depleted T cells, or PBMCs.

Source study methods: Amplification with reference gene primers provided the estimates of nucleated cell counts. Repertoires were generated with immunoSEQ multiplex PCR, while TCRdb's copy carries only in-frame clones and drops some. That table gives V, J and clone size, and the DNA gave D and trimming. The data show hundreds of thousands of clones, with 88% seen just once and roughly 4% held by the top ten. The germline V and J ends were trimmed by 6 bases and 7 bases, with 28 bases remaining between them. Per germline, CDR1 SGHAT and CDR2 FQNNGV. CDR3 length: 17 amino acids. Sequenced input: peripheral blood. This chain links TRBV11-2 with TRBJ2-7; possible D gene TRBD1, 6 bases. The source is a woman in her 50s with active or convalescent COVID-19. In DNA, the CDR3 is TGTGCCAGCAGGCTTGGGGGCTGGGAATCTTACGAGGGGGAGCAGTACTTC. Translation: CASRLGGWESYEGEQYF.